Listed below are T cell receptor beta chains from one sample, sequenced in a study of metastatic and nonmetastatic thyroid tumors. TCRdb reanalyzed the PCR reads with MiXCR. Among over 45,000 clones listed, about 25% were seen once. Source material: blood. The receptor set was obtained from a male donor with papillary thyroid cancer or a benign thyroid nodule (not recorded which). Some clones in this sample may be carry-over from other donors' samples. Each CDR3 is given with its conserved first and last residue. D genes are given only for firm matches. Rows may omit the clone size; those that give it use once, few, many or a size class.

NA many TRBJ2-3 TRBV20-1 TGCAGTGCTAGACTTGCTGGCACAGATACGCAGTATTTT CSARLAGTDTQYF
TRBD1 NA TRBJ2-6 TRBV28 TGTGCCAGCAGCGGGACAGGCACCGAGGTGTTCTCTGGGGCCAACGTCCCGACTTTC CASSGTGTEVFSGANVPTF
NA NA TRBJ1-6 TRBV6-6 TGTGCCAGCAGTTACTCCAGTTCACCCCTCCACTTT CASSYSSSPLHF
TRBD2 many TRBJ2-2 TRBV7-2 TGTGCCAGCAGCCGCGAGAACCGAGGACTAGCGGGAGTTACCGGGGAGCTGTTTTTT CASSRENRGLAGVTGELFF
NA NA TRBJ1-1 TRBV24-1 TGTGCCGCCAGTTGGGGGCCAAACACTGAAGCTTTCTTT CAASWGPNTEAFF
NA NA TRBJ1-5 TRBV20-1 TGCAGTGCGATGACACCTCCTAGCGGGAATCAGCCCCAGCATTTT CSAMTPPSGNQPQHF
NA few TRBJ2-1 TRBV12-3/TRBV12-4 TGTGCCAGCAGTTTTCTAACGGGACGTCGCAATGAGCAGTTCTTC CASSFLTGRRNEQFF
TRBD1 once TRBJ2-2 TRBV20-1 TGCAGTGCTAGAAGACAGGGGGCGAACACCGGGGAGCTGTTTTTT CSARRQGANTGELFF
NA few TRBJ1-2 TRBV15 TGTGCCACCAGCAGTGGTTTGGAGGCTAACTATGGCTACACCTTC CATSSGLEANYGYTF
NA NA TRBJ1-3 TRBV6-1 TGTGCCAGCAGGAGAGGGACTCACTCTGGAAACACCATATATTTT CASRRGTHSGNTIYF
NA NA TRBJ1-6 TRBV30 TGTGCCTGGAGTGACCACTTCAATTCACCCCTCCACTTT CAWSDHFNSPLHF
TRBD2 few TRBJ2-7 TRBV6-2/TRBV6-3 TGTGCCAGCAGTTACGGGACTAGCGTGAGCGACGAGCAGTACTTC CASSYGTSVSDEQYF
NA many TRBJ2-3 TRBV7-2 TGTGCCAGCAGCTCCACCCCCACAGATACGCAGTATTTT CASSSTPTDTQYF
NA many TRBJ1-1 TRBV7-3 TGTGCCAGCAGCTTTGCCACGAACACTGAAGCTTTCTTT CASSFATNTEAFF
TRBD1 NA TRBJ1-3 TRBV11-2 TGTGCCAGCAGCTCGTGGACAGGGTCCGGCTCTGGAAACACCATATATTTT CASSSWTGSGSGNTIYF
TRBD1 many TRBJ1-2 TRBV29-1 TGCAGCGTAGGTACCCTGGGACAGAACTATGGCTACACCTTC CSVGTLGQNYGYTF
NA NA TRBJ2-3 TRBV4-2 TGTGCCAGCAGCCAAGAGGGTGGCACAGATACGCAGTATTTT CASSQEGGTDTQYF
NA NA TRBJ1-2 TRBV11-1 TGTGCCAGCAGCGGAGGGACGGGGGGTGGCTACACCTTC CASSGGTGGGYTF
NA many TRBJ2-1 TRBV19 TGTGCCAGTACTTATCACGGGGCAAACAATGAGCAGTTCTTC CASTYHGANNEQFF